This T cell receptor (beta chain) was identified during a study of cytomegalovirus exposure and HLA in healthy donors. Study context: Unique TCRs numbering around 85 million, obtained from HLA-typed donors, made up an early data release. Caucasian-associated ancestry cluster membership applied to 75% to 85% of 398 genotyped donors.

Study-level findings and limits: Common viral pathogens seemed to be connected with several of the most significant clusters, according to a later analysis.

On this clone: Antigen: not known.

The primer mix had 60 Vbeta and 13 Jbeta primers. Sequenced by immunoSEQ multiplex PCR; TCRdb stores in-frame clones only, minus some. The sample consists of approximately 140,000 clones, 88% of them appearing once. The TCR sequence derives from a woman aged 40 to 50 in good health and CMV-seronegative. Sequenced input: PBMCs.

The CDR3 nucleotides are TGTGCCAGCAATTTGCGACATTCTTATAGCAATCAGCCCCAGCATTTT. Residues: CASNLRHSYSNQPQHF. The genes are TRBV28 and TRBJ1-5; D gene ambiguous. The germline V and J ends were trimmed by 7 bases and 0 bases, with 16 bases remaining between them. CDR1 MDHEN and CDR2 SYDVKM come from the germline V gene. CDR3 length: 16 residues.